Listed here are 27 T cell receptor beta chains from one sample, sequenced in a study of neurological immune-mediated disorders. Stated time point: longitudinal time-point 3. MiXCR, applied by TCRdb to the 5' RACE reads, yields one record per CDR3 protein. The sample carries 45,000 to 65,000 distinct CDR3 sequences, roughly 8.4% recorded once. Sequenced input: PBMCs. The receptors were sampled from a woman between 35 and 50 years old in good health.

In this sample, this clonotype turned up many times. The CDR3 DNA reads TGCGCCAGCAGCTCAACGACGCGTGACAATGAGCAGTTCTTC. This translates into CASSSTTRDNEQFF. The V and J genes are TRBV5-1 and TRBJ2-1; D ambiguous. Germline loops: CDR1 SGHRS, CDR2 YFSETQ. CDR3 length: 14 amino acids. V lost 3 bases to trimming and J lost 5 bases, with 12 bases between them. The complete variable domain, with remaining parts taken from reference TRBV5-1 and TRBJ2-1, reads KAGVTQTPRYLIKTRGQQVTLSCSPISGHRSVSWYQQTPGQGLQFLFEYFSETQRNKGNFPGRFSGRQFSNSRSEMNVSTLELGDSALYLCASSSTTRDNEQFFGPGTRLTVL.

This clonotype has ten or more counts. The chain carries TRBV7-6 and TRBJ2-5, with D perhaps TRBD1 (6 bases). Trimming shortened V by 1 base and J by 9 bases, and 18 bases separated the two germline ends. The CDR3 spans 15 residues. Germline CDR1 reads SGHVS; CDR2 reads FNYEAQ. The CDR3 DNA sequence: TGTGCCAGCAGCTTAGACGGGGACATTAATCAGGCCCAGTACTTC. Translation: CASSLDGDINQAQYF.

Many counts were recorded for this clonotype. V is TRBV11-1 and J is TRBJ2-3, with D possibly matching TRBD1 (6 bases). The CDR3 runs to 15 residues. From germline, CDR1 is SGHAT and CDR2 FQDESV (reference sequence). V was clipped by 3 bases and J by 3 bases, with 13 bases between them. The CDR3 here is CASSFRGSRTDTQYF. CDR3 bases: TGTGCCAGCAGCTTCAGGGGTAGTAGAACAGATACGCAGTATTTT.

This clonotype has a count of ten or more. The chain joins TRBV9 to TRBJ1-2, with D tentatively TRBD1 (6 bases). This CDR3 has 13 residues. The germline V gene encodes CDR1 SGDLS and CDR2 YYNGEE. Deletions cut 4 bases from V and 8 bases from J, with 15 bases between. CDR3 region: CASSPGGAQGYTF. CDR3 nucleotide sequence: TGTGCCAGCAGCCCTGGGGGGGCGCAGGGCTACACCTTC. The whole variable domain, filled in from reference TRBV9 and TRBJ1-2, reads DSGVTQTPKHLITATGQRVTLRCSPRSGDLSVYWYQQSLDQGLQFLIQYYNGEERAKGNILERFSAQQFPDLHSELNLSSLELGDSALYFCASSPGGAQGYTFGSGTRLTVV.

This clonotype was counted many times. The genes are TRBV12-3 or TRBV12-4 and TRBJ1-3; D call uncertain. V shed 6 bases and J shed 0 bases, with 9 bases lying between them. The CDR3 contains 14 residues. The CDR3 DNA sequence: TGTGCCAGCAGCCCTGCCAGCTCTGGAAACACCATATATTTT. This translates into CASSPASSGNTIYF.

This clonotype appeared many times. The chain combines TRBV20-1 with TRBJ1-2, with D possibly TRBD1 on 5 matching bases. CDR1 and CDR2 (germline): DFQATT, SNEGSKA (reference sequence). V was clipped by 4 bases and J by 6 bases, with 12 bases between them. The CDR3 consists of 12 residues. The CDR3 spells CSAMWGRDGYTF. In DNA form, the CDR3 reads TGCAGTGCTATGTGGGGGAGGGATGGCTACACCTTC.

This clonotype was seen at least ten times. Written as DNA, the CDR3 is TGTGCCAGCAGCACCGGGTCCGTCCTCAATGAGCAGTTCTTC. Amino acids: CASSTGSVLNEQFF. V is TRBV6-5 and J is TRBJ2-1; no definite D call. The CDR3 loop spans 14 amino acids. V gave up 6 bases and J gave up 6 bases, with 15 bases separating them. Germline CDR1 and CDR2: MNHEY and SVGAGI.

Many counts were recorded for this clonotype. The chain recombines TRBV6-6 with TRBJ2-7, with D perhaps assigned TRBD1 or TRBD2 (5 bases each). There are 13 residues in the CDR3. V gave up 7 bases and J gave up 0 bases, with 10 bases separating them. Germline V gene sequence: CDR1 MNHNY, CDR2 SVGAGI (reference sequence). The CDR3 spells CASTRDPSYEQYF. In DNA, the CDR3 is TGTGCCAGCACCCGGGACCCCTCCTACGAGCAGTACTTC.

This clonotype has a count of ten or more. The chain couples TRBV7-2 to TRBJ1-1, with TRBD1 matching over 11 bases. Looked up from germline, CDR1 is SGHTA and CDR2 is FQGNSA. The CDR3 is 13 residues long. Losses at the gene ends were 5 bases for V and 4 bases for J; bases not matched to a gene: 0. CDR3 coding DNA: TGTGCCAGCAGCGGGACAGGGGGCACTGAAGCTTTCTTT. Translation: CASSGTGGTEAFF.

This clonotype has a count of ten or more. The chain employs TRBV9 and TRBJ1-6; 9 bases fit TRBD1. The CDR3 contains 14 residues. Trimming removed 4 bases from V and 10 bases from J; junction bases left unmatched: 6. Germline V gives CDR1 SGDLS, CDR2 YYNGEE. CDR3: CASSTRTGESPLHF. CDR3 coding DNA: TGTGCCAGCAGCACCCGGACAGGGGAATCACCCCTCCACTTT.

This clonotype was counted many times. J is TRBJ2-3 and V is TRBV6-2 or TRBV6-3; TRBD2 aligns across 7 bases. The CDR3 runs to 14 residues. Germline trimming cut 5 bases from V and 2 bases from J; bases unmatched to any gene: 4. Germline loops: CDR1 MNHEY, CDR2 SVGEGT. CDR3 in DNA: TGTGCCAGCAGTACGGGACTACCCACAGATACGCAGTATTTT. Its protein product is CASSTGLPTDTQYF.

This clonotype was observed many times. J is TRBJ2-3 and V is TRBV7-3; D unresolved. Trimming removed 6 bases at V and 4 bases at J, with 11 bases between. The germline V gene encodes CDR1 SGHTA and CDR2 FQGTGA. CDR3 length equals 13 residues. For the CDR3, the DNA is TGTGCCAGCAGTCCCCGAGGTGCAGATACGCAGTATTTT. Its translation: CASSPRGADTQYF.

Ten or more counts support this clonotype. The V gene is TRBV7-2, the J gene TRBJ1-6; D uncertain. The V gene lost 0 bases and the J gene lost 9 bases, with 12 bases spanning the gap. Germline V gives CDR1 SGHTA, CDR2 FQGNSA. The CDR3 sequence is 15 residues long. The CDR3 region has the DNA TGTGCCAGCAGCTTAGCTCTAGGCAAATTTTCACCCCTCCACTTT. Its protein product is CASSLALGKFSPLHF.

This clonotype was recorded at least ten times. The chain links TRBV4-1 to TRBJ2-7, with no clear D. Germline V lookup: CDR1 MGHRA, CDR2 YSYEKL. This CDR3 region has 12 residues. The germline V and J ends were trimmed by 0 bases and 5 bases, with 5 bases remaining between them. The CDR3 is CASSQDGHEQYF. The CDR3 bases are TGCGCCAGCAGCCAAGACGGCCACGAGCAGTACTTC.

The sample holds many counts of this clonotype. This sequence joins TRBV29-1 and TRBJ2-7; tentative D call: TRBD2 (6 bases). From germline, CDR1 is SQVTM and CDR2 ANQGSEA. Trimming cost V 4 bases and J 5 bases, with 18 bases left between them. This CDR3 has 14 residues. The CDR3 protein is CSVVVRAGADEQYF. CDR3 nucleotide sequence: TGCAGCGTTGTAGTCAGAGCGGGCGCAGACGAGCAGTACTTC.

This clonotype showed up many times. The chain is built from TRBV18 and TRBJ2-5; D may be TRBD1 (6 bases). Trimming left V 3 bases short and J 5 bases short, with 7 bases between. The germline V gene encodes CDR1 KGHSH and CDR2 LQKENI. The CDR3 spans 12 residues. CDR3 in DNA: TGTGCCAGCTCACCCGACAGGGAGACCCAGTACTTC. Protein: CASSPDRETQYF.

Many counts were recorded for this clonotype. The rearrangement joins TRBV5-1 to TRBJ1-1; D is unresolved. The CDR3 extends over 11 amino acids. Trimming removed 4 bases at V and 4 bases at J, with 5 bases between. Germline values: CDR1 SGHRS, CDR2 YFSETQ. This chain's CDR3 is CASSVGTEAFF. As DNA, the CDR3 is TGCGCCAGCAGCGTCGGCACTGAAGCTTTCTTT.

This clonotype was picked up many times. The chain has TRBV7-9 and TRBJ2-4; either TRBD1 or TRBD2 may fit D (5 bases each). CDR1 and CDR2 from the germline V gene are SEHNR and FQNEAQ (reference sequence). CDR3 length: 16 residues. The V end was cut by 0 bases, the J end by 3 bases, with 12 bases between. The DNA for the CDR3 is TGTGCCAGCAGCTTAGCTGAGGGGCGCGGCAAAAACATTCAGTACTTC. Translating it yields CASSLAEGRGKNIQYF.

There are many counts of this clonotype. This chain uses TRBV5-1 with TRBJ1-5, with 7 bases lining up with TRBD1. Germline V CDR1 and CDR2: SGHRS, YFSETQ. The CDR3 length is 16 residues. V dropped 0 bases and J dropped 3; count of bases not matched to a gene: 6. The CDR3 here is CASSLAPQGDNQPQHF. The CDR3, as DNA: TGCGCCAGCAGCTTGGCTCCCCAGGGGGACAATCAGCCCCAGCATTTT.

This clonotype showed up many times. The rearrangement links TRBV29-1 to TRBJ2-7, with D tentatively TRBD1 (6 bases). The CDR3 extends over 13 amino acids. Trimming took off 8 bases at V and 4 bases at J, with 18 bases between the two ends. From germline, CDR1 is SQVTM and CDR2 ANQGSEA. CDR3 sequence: CSSLTGPGYEQYF. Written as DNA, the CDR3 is TGCAGCTCATTGACAGGACCCGGATACGAGCAGTACTTC.

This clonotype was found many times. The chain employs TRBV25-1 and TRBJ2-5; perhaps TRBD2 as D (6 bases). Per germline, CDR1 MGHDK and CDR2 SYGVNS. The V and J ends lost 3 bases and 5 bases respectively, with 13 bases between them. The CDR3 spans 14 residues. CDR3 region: CASSDLQAGETQYF. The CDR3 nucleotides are TGTGCCAGCAGTGATCTCCAGGCGGGGGAGACCCAGTACTTC.

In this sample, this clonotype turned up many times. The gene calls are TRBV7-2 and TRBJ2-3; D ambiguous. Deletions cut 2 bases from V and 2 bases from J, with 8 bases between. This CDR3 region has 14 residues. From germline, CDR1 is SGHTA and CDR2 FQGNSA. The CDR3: CASSLTSFTDTQYF. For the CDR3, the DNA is TGTGCCAGCAGCTTAACCTCCTTCACAGATACGCAGTATTTT.

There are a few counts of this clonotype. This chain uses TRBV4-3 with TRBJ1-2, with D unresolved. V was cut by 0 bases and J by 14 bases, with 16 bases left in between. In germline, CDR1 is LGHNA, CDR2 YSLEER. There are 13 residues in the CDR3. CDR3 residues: CASSQDKGDPRTF. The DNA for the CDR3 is TGCGCCAGCAGCCAAGATAAGGGTGACCCGAGGACCTTC.

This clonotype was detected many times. CDR3 sequence (DNA): TGCGCCAGCAGCCAAGATGAAGGGAACAAAAACATTCAGTACTTC. Protein product: CASSQDEGNKNIQYF. This chain uses TRBV4-3 with TRBJ2-4; D is uncertain. Trimming took off 0 bases at V and 3 bases at J, with 9 bases between the two ends. This CDR3 comprises 15 residues. Germline CDR1 is LGHNA and CDR2 is YSLEER.

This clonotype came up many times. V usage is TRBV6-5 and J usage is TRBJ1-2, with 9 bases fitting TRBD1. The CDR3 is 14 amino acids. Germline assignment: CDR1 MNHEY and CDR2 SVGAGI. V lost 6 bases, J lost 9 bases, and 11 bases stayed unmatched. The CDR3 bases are TGTGCCAGCAGAGTAACGGGACAGGGAGGACGCTACACCTTC. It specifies CASRVTGQGGRYTF.

The CDR3 nucleotides are TGTGCCTGGAGTGTACTAGTTCCCGTAGCTGAAGCTTTCTTT. Residues: CAWSVLVPVAEAFF. The chain has TRBV30 and TRBJ1-1; no clear D gene. V was pared by 0 bases and J by 6 bases, with 14 bases between. This CDR3 is 14 amino acids long. The germline CDR1 and CDR2 sequences are GTSNPN and SVGIG (reference sequence).

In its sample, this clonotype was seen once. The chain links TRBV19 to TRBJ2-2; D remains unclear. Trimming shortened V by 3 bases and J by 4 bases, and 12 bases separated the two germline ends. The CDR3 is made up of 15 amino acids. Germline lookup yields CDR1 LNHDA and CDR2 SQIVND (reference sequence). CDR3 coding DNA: TGTGCCAGTAGTATGCTGGGATCGAGCACCGGGGAGCTGTTTTTT. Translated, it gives CASSMLGSSTGELFF.